Listed below are T cell receptor beta chains from one sample, sequenced in a study of shared clonotypes between healthy human individuals. Produced via immunoSEQ multiplex PCR; TCRdb's table is partial and in-frame only. The repertoire holds 400,000 to 600,000 clones, with roughly 79% as singletons. The sample comprised PBMCs. These receptors were obtained from a woman aged 40 to 49 in good health. Some clones in this sample may be carry-over from other donors' samples. CDR3s include the opening cysteine and the closing phenylalanine or tryptophan. A D gene is named only where the DNA matches it firmly. Clone size is not always given. Where it is, it says once, few, many or a class for expanded clones.

TRBJ2-3	.	TRBV7-9	.	CASIGPSTDTQYF	TGTGCCAGCATTGGGCCAAGCACAGATACGCAGTATTTT
TRBJ2-5	.	TRBV11-3	.	CASSLGGPGTQYF	TGTGCCAGCAGCTTAGGAGGTCCCGGGACCCAGTACTTC
TRBJ2-5	.	TRBV7-2	TRBD2	CASSRAGGRETQYF	TGTGCCAGCAGCCGGGCGGGGGGGCGAGAGACCCAGTACTTC
TRBJ1-5	few	TRBV28	.	CASSLTATYSNQPQHF	TGTGCCAGCAGCCTGACCGCTACATATAGCAATCAGCCCCAGCATTTT
TRBJ2-1	.	TRBV5-4	.	CASSPSGNNEQFF	TGTGCCAGCAGCCCGTCGGGAAACAATGAGCAGTTCTTC
TRBJ2-3	.	TRBV5-6	TRBD2	CASSLRLAGVTDTQYF	TGTGCCAGCAGCTTGCGGCTAGCGGGAGTCACAGATACGCAGTATTTT
TRBJ1-1	.	TRBV21-1	.	CASAGGSEAFF	TGTGCCAGCGCAGGGGGCTCCGAAGCTTTCTTT
TRBJ2-6	few	TRBV10-3	TRBD1	CAIKGTGLSSGANVLTF	TGTGCCATCAAAGGGACAGGGCTTAGCTCTGGGGCCAACGTCCTGACTTTC
TRBJ2-2	.	TRBV28	TRBD2	CASSGPRGGYTGELFF	TGTGCCAGCAGTGGCCCGCGGGGGGGATACACCGGGGAGCTGTTTTTT
TRBJ2-7	.	TRBV5-4	TRBD2	CASSWRGAVYERYF	TGTGCCAGCAGCTGGCGGGGGGCCGTCTACGAGCGGTACTTC
TRBJ2-3	.	TRBV30	.	CAWSVLDLTDTQYF	TGTGCCTGGAGTGTCCTGGACCTCACAGATACGCAGTATTTT
TRBJ2-7	once	TRBV18	.	CASSPPWSRYEQYF	TGTGCCAGCTCACCACCTTGGAGCCGGTACGAGCAGTACTTC
TRBJ1-1	.	TRBV27	TRBD1	CASSLGRGIGNTEAFF	TGTGCCAGCAGTTTAGGCAGGGGGATTGGGAACACTGAAGCTTTCTTT
TRBJ2-7	.	TRBV5-1	TRBD1	CASSLVQGASEQYF	TGCGCCAGCAGCTTGGTACAGGGGGCGAGCGAGCAGTACTTC
TRBJ2-1	.	TRBV19	.	CASSIRSNEQFF	TGTGCCAGTAGTATAAGATCGAATGAGCAGTTCTTC
TRBJ2-1	.	TRBV9	TRBD2	CASSMSGRGSYNEQFF	TGTGCCAGCAGCATGAGCGGGAGGGGTTCCTACAATGAGCAGTTCTTC
TRBJ2-7	.	TRBV7-2	.	CASSPDWAGEQYF	TGTGCCAGCAGCCCGGACTGGGCCGGAGAGCAGTACTTC
TRBJ2-6	.	TRBV28	.	CASSPLKDSGANVLTF	TGTGCCAGCAGTCCCTTGAAAGACTCTGGGGCCAACGTCCTGACTTTC
TRBJ2-1	few	TRBV7-9	TRBD2	CASSLALAGTYNEQFF	TGTGCCAGCAGCTTAGCACTAGCGGGAACCTACAATGAGCAGTTCTTC
TRBJ1-1	.	TRBV7-8	.	CASSFVGGPGTEAFF	TGTGCCAGCAGCTTCGTGGGGGGTCCGGGGACTGAAGCTTTCTTT
TRBJ2-5	.	TRBV2	.	CASTPLRRDETQYF	TGTGCCAGCACCCCTCTCCGGAGGGACGAGACCCAGTACTTC
TRBJ2-7	.	TRBV20-1	.	CSATYEQYF	TGCAGTGCGACTTACGAGCAGTACTTC
TRBJ2-3	.	TRBV11-2	.	CASSFGFRGVDTQYF	TGTGCCAGCAGCTTCGGGTTCAGGGGGGTGGATACGCAGTATTTT
TRBJ2-3	many	TRBV6-4	.	CASSLSGTQGDTQYF	TGTGCCAGCAGTCTTTCCGGGACCCAGGGGGATACGCAGTATTTT
TRBJ2-1	.	TRBV30	TRBD2	CAWTSGVYNEQFF	TGTGCCTGGACTAGCGGGGTCTACAATGAGCAGTTCTTC
TRBJ2-3	once	TRBV5-4	.	CASSLGQPTDTQYF	TGTGCCAGCAGCTTGGGACAGCCCACAGATACGCAGTATTTT
TRBJ2-7	.	TRBV7-9	.	CASSLSGYEQYF	TGTGCCAGCAGCTTAAGTGGGTACGAGCAGTACTTC
TRBJ2-2	.	TRBV19	TRBD2	CASTALSTGGGELFF	TGTGCCAGTACGGCCCTCTCGACGGGGGGCGGGGAGCTGTTTTTT
TRBJ2-2	.	TRBV28	.	CASRTGTPGWANTGELFF	TGTGCCAGCAGGACGGGGACGCCCGGTTGGGCGAACACCGGGGAGCTGTTTTTT
TRBJ2-2	few	TRBV5-1	.	CASSLDFLNTGELFF	TGCGCCAGCAGCTTGGATTTCCTAAACACCGGGGAGCTGTTTTTT
TRBJ2-2	.	TRBV15	.	CATRTTRPTGELFF	TGTGCCACCAGAACGACTAGGCCCACCGGGGAGCTGTTTTTT
TRBJ2-3	.	TRBV9	.	CASTAAGGTDTQYF	TGTGCCAGCACCGCCGCCGGGGGTACAGATACGCAGTATTTT
TRBJ1-2	.	TRBV6-5	.	CASRRGGGNYGYTF	TGTGCCAGCAGGAGGGGGGGAGGAAACTATGGCTACACCTTC
TRBJ2-7	.	TRBV27	TRBD1	CASSLRGQGLYEQYF	TGTGCCAGCAGTTTAAGGGGACAGGGCCTCTACGAGCAGTACTTC
TRBJ2-3	.	TRBV5-6	TRBD1	CASSLGTEPTDTQYF	TGTGCCAGCAGCCTCGGGACAGAACCCACAGATACGCAGTATTTT
TRBJ1-1	.	TRBV7-2	.	CASSLAGSHTEAFF	TGTGCCAGCAGCTTAGCGGGCAGCCACACTGAAGCTTTCTTT
TRBJ2-1	.	TRBV27	.	CASEGGAVPAKKFF	TGTGCGAGCGAGGGGGGAGCAGTCCCCGCGAAGAAGTTCTTC
TRBJ2-7	.	TRBV19	.	CASSLWDVQYF	TGTGCCAGTAGTCTGTGGGATGTGCAGTACTTC
TRBJ2-1	.	TRBV5-6	TRBD2	CASSYPGREGPEDEQFF	TGTGCCAGCAGCTATCCCGGAAGGGAGGGCCCCGAGGATGAGCAGTTCTTC
TRBJ2-2	once	TRBV11-2	.	CASTLPTLAGTGELFF	TGTGCCAGCACCTTACCGACCCTGGCTGGCACCGGGGAGCTGTTTTTT
TRBJ2-2	.	TRBV15	TRBD1	CATSRELPGTGTKGGLFF	TGTGCCACCAGCAGGGAACTGCCCGGGACAGGGACTAAAGGGGGGCTGTTTTTT
TRBJ1-6	.	TRBV30	.	CAWSLAPRSSPLHF	TGTGCCTGGAGTCTGGCGCCCCGCAGTTCACCCCTCCACTTT
TRBJ2-5	.	TRBV7-9	.	CASSLVPQETQYF	TGTGCCAGCAGCTTAGTTCCACAAGAGACCCAGTACTTC
TRBJ1-5	.	TRBV4-2	.	CASSQDLGSRNQPQHF	TGTGCCAGCAGCCAAGATCTAGGGAGCCGAAATCAGCCCCAGCATTTT
TRBJ2-7	once	TRBV10-3	.	CAISGSWAYEQYF	TGTGCCATCAGTGGTAGTTGGGCCTACGAGCAGTACTTC